This paragraph reports one TCR beta chain. Its antigen is currently unknown. This sample is part of a study of OX40 agonist ivuxolimab in advanced cancers. Overall study results and limits: At 0.1 to 3.0 mg/kg, CD4+ and CD8+ blood T cells expanded clonally by week 6.

The method was immunoSEQ multiplex PCR; TCRdb's version includes in-frame clones alone and lacks a portion of them. The sample consists of fewer than 45,000 clones, 60% to 85% of them appearing once. CDR3 length: 13 amino acids. Trimming shortened V by 5 bases and J by 4 bases, and 11 bases separated the two germline ends. CDR1 is SGHNT, CDR2 YYREEE, per germline (reference sequence). Source: CD4+ or CD8+ T cells sorted from blood, taken in a trial of the OX40 agonist ivuxolimab. The rearrangement uses TRBV5-4 and TRBJ2-3; D is possibly TRBD1 (5 bases). This receptor was identified in an adult with an advanced solid tumor such as melanoma, head and neck, liver or kidney cancer. The DNA of the CDR3 is TGTGCCAGCAGGTCCAGGGTGCCAGATACGCAGTATTTT. As protein: CASRSRVPDTQYF.